This entry describes one T cell receptor beta chain. These data belong to a study of blood T cell repertoires in COVID-19. At the level of the study: The analysed material was cDNA or gDNA that came from T cells, B-cell-depleted T cells, or PBMCs.

Assay: immunoSEQ multiplex PCR; the TCRdb copy retains only in-frame clones and omits some. Of roughly 320,000 clones detected, 75% to 90% appear once; the ten largest clones hold approximately 6%. The CDR3 extends over 17 amino acids. V lost 4 bases and J lost 0; bases outside the gene matches: 13. CDR1 is SGDLS and CDR2 is YYNGEE in the germline V gene. Seattle enrolled patients during active infection and tracked them longitudinally. The sample comprised peripheral blood. V is TRBV9 and J is TRBJ2-7; 7 positions match TRBD2. This TCR came from a woman aged 45 to 65 with COVID-19, enrolled during active disease. CDR3 in DNA: TGTGCCAGCAGCCCAGCCCTAAGCGGGATGGGCTCCTACGAGCAGTACTTC. Translated, it gives CASSPALSGMGSYEQYF. The full variable domain, its missing parts supplied by reference TRBV9 and TRBJ2-7, is DSGVTQTPKHLITATGQRVTLRCSPRSGDLSVYWYQQSLDQGLQFLIQYYNGEERAKGNILERFSAQQFPDLHSELNLSSLELGDSALYFCASSPALSGMGSYEQYFGPGTRLTVT.